The T cell receptor (beta chain) described here comes from a study of blood T cell repertoires in COVID-19. Trimming removed 9 bases from V and 0 bases from J; junction bases left unmatched: 18. CDR3 length equals 19 residues. The germline gives CDR1 LNHDA, CDR2 SQIVND (reference sequence). Individuals drawn from approximately 22 US areas were roughly 18 to 89 years old. The authors' processing: The authors estimated nucleated cell counts from reference gene primer amplification. This table comes from immunoSEQ multiplex PCR, and its TCRdb copy is limited to in-frame clones, with some not included. That table supplies the V and J calls and clone size; D and trimming were determined from the DNA. This sample has approximately 400,000 clones, with more than 85% found just once.

The chain carries TRBV19 and TRBJ1-5, with TRBD1 identical over 9 bases. The specimen sequenced was PBMCs or T cells enriched from blood (not recorded which). The sequence was collected from a woman aged 40 to 50 who had been exposed to COVID-19. CDR3 loop: CASSKRGTGSGYSNQPQHF. Here the CDR3 DNA reads TGTGCCAGCTCAAAACGGGGGACAGGGAGTGGATATAGCAATCAGCCCCAGCATTTT.